This entry lists 13 T cell receptor beta chains sequenced from one sample in a study of blood T cell repertoires in COVID-19. Using immunoSEQ multiplex PCR, the repertoire was profiled, and TCRdb retains in-frame clones only, with some absent. This sample has about 52,000 clones, with 82% found just once. The sequencing sample was made of peripheral blood. The receptor set was obtained from a man older than 75 with COVID-19, enrolled during active disease.

This sequence joins TRBV7-2 and TRBJ2-5; 8 bases fit TRBD2. The germline V gene encodes CDR1 SGHTA and CDR2 FQGNSA. The CDR3 length is 13 residues. V shed 3 bases, J shed 4 bases, and the junction held 1 base outside the gene matches. The CDR3 DNA follows: TGTGCCAGCAGCTTCGGGGGGGCAGAGACCCAGTACTTC. Translated, it gives CASSFGGAETQYF.

The chain recombines TRBV27 with TRBJ1-5; 10 bases line up with TRBD1. The length of the CDR3 is 19 residues. Losses at the gene ends were 5 bases for V and 2 bases for J; bases not matched to a gene: 15. Per germline, CDR1 MNHEY and CDR2 SMNVEV (reference sequence). The CDR3 DNA is TGTGCCAGCAGTCCCAACCCCGGACAGGGGGTCGGTGGCAATCAGCCCCAGCATTTT. This gives the protein CASSPNPGQGVGGNQPQHF.

V usage is TRBV6-5 and J usage is TRBJ1-1, with 7 bases aligning to TRBD1. The V gene's germline CDR1 is MNHEY and CDR2 SVGAGI. The CDR3 extends over 13 amino acids. J was trimmed by 6 bases and V by 6 bases; bases with no gene match: 7. CDR3 nucleotides: TGTGCCAGCAGCGAGGGGGCCCGCCCTGAAGCTTTCTTT. It is translated as CASSEGARPEAFF.

The rearrangement joins TRBV28 to TRBJ2-7; 10 nucleotides agree with TRBD1. The CDR3 is made up of 15 amino acids. The junction had 8 bases not matched to a gene; V was cut back by 6 bases and J by 3 bases. The germline V gene has CDR1 MDHEN and CDR2 SYDVKM. The CDR3 loop is CASRRDRGQVYEQYF. For the CDR3, the DNA is TGTGCCAGCAGGAGAGACAGGGGGCAAGTCTACGAGCAGTACTTC.

The V gene is TRBV5-1, the J gene TRBJ2-1; D may be TRBD2 (5 bases). The CDR3 consists of 14 residues. V was pared by 1 base and J by 8 bases, with 13 bases between. CDR1 and CDR2 (germline): SGHRS, YFSETQ. CDR3 sequence (DNA): TGCGCCAGCAGCTTGAAGAGCCAGGACTATGAGCAGTTCTTC. Protein: CASSLKSQDYEQFF.

The chain is built from TRBV6-6 and TRBJ2-2; the D is unclear. Germline V gene data show CDR1 as MNHNY and CDR2 as SVGAGI (reference sequence). Trimming took off 4 bases at V and 4 bases at J, with 10 bases between the two ends. This CDR3 is built from 14 residues. The CDR3 nucleotides are TGTGCCAGCAGTTCACAGCTCGTCACCGGGGAGCTGTTTTTT. It codes for CASSSQLVTGELFF.

The V gene is TRBV7-9, the J gene TRBJ1-1; TRBD1 aligns across 7 bases. This CDR3 comprises 14 residues. The germline gives CDR1 SEHNR, CDR2 FQNEAQ (reference sequence). V was clipped by 5 bases and J by 2 bases; unmatched bases: 5. CDR3 in amino acids: CASSRRDSNTEAFF. The CDR3 bases are TGTGCCAGCAGCCGCCGGGACAGCAACACTGAAGCTTTCTTT.

The rearrangement uses TRBV28 and TRBJ2-1, with D unclear. Germline V gives CDR1 MDHEN, CDR2 SYDVKM. Trimming cost V 4 bases and J 9 bases, with 7 bases left between them. This CDR3 comprises 11 residues. Here the CDR3 DNA reads TGTGCCAGCAGTTCGAGTGGTGAGCAGTTCTTC. Translating it yields CASSSSGEQFF.

J is TRBJ2-6 and V is TRBV4-3; D remains ambiguous. V was clipped by 0 bases and J by 0 bases, with 15 bases between them. CDR3 size: 19 residues. Looked up from germline, CDR1 is LGHNA and CDR2 is YSLEER. CDR3 DNA sequence: TGCGCCAGCAGCCAAGATCTACTGGGCCTTAGCTCTGGGGCCAACGTCCTGACTTTC. This gives the protein CASSQDLLGLSSGANVLTF.

This chain connects TRBV15 to TRBJ1-1; D perhaps matches TRBD1 (5 bases). The germline gives CDR1 LNHNV, CDR2 YYDKDF (reference sequence). The CDR3 consists of 13 residues. Deletions cut 2 bases from V and 1 base from J, with 5 bases between. CDR3 nucleotides: TGTGCCACCAGCAGAACAGGGAACACTGAAGCTTTCTTT. It encodes CATSRTGNTEAFF.

V and J are TRBV5-1 and TRBJ2-7; 9 bases agree with TRBD1. V was clipped by 2 bases and J by 4 bases; unmatched bases: 4. Germline CDR1 is SGHRS and CDR2 is YFSETQ. The CDR3 sequence is 14 residues long. In DNA form, the CDR3 reads TGCGCCAGCAGCTTCCGGGACAGGGAATACGAGCAGTACTTC. Protein product: CASSFRDREYEQYF. Combining the CDR3 with reference TRBV5-1 and TRBJ2-7 gives the whole variable domain KAGVTQTPRYLIKTRGQQVTLSCSPISGHRSVSWYQQTPGQGLQFLFEYFSETQRNKGNFPGRFSGRQFSNSRSEMNVSTLELGDSALYLCASSFRDREYEQYFGPGTRLTVT.

The V call is TRBV7-2, the J call TRBJ2-5, with D maybe TRBD1 (6 bases). The germline CDR1 and CDR2 sequences are SGHTA and FQGNSA. The CDR3 runs to 12 residues. V was pared by 5 bases and J by 5 bases, with 9 bases between. The CDR3 is CASSPQGETQYF. CDR3 nucleotide sequence: TGTGCCAGCAGCCCCCAGGGGGAGACCCAGTACTTC.

This chain links TRBV5-5 with TRBJ2-5, with a possible D match to TRBD1 (6 bases). The CDR3 sequence is 15 residues long. Per germline, CDR1 SGHKS and CDR2 YYEKEE (reference sequence). The ends were cut back, 0 bases at V and 2 bases at J, with 11 bases in the middle. This chain's CDR3 is CASSLARGKQETQYF. The CDR3, as DNA: TGTGCCAGCAGCTTGGCCAGGGGTAAGCAAGAGACCCAGTACTTC.